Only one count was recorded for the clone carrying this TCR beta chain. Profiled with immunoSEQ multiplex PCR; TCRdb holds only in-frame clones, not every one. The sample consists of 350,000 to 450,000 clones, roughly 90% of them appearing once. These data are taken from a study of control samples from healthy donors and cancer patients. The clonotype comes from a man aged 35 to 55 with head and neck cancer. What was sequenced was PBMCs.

The CDR3 nucleotides are TGTGCCAGCAGCCCCAGCGGGAGCTCCTACAATGAGCAGTTCTTC. Amino acid sequence: CASSPSGSSYNEQFF. The V call is TRBV7-2, the J call TRBJ2-1; 8 bases align to TRBD2. Germline V gene sequence: CDR1 SGHTA, CDR2 FQGNSA. The CDR3 spans 15 residues. With V trimmed by 5 bases and J by 0 bases, 3 bases remained unmatched.